These T cell receptor beta chains were read from a single sample in a study of T cells after yellow fever vaccination. TCRdb re-called the 5' RACE reads through MiXCR, storing one row per CDR3 protein. The table shows approximately 85,000 distinct CDR3 sequences, with 13% occurring only once. Source: CD8+ T cells not binding an NS4B(214-222) dextramer, sorted from PBMCs, taken about 21 days after the first yellow fever vaccination. These receptors originate from a man aged 18-30 years who received the YFV17D yellow fever vaccine. The CDR3 runs from the conserved cysteine through the conserved F or W. D genes are given only for firm matches. Some rows mark clone size as missing; the rest say once, few, many or name a class of expanded clone.

TGTGCCAGCAGCTTAGGAACTAGCGGCCCCACCAATGAGCAGTTCTTC	CASSLGTSGPTNEQFF	.	TRBV13	TRBJ2-1	TRBD2
TGTGCCAGCAGTCGGGCGAACACAGATACGCAGTATTTT	CASSRANTDTQYF	many	TRBV12-3/TRBV12-4	TRBJ2-3	.
TGTGCCAGCAGCTTAGTCCCAGCAGGGGACGAGCAGTACTTC	CASSLVPAGDEQYF	.	TRBV7-6	TRBJ2-7	.
TGCAGCGTTGAAGCGACAGGATCTGGAAACACCATATATTTT	CSVEATGSGNTIYF	.	TRBV29-1	TRBJ1-3	.
TGTGCCAGCAGCGACGGGACGGAAGCTGATACGCAGTATTTT	CASSDGTEADTQYF	.	TRBV5-5	TRBJ2-3	.
TGTGCCAGCAGTTACTCGGGACAGGGGGCGTCTGAGCAGTTCTTC	CASSYSGQGASEQFF	.	TRBV6-5	TRBJ2-1	TRBD1
TGCGCCAGCAGCCAAGGTCTCGATCAGCCCCAGCATTTT	CASSQGLDQPQHF	.	TRBV4-1	TRBJ1-5	.
TGTGCCAGCAGCCCGGGACAGGGGTTTCTTACCGAGGCCCAGTACTTC	CASSPGQGFLTEAQYF	many	TRBV9	TRBJ2-5	TRBD1
TGCAGCGTTCCAGGGCAAGGTGGAGGCTACACCTTC	CSVPGQGGGYTF	few	TRBV29-1	TRBJ1-2	.
TGTGCCAGCAGGCCTTCCGGTGGGGATGGCTACACCTTC	CASRPSGGDGYTF	many	TRBV6-1	TRBJ1-2	.
TGCGCCAGCAGCTTGGGTCAGGGGGCAGATGGCTACACCTTC	CASSLGQGADGYTF	few	TRBV5-1	TRBJ1-2	TRBD1
TGTGCCAGCTCCAGGGGATCTGGAAACACCATATATTTT	CASSRGSGNTIYF	.	TRBV6-1	TRBJ1-3	.
TGCGCCAGCAGCGCGGGGGGCGGATTCTACGAGCAGTACTTC	CASSAGGGFYEQYF	.	TRBV4-1	TRBJ2-7	TRBD2
TGTGCCAGCAGTTACGTTGACACTGAAGCTTTCTTT	CASSYVDTEAFF	few	TRBV6-2/TRBV6-3	TRBJ1-1	.
TGCAGCGTTGACGACCCTCGAGGACAGGGGGCGCCGGATACGCAGTATTTT	CSVDDPRGQGAPDTQYF	few	TRBV29-1	TRBJ2-3	TRBD1
TGTGCCAGCAGCTCTCTGGGGGGCACTGAAGCTTTCTTT	CASSSLGGTEAFF	.	TRBV7-3	TRBJ1-1	.
TGTGCCAGCAGCGTAGTGGGGACAGGGTTTGATACGCAGTATTTT	CASSVVGTGFDTQYF	few	TRBV9	TRBJ2-3	TRBD1
TGTGCCAGCAGCCCAGGGGGACGGCAGTTCTTC	CASSPGGRQFF	few	TRBV5-4	TRBJ2-1	TRBD1
TGTGCCAGCAGCTTAACACGGACAGGGAGGACTGAAGCTTTCTTT	CASSLTRTGRTEAFF	.	TRBV5-5	TRBJ1-1	TRBD1
TGCAGCGCCACGCCTATGAACACTGAAGCTTTCTTT	CSATPMNTEAFF	few	TRBV29-1	TRBJ1-1	.
TGCGCCAGCAGCGTGGGGGATTATAGCAATCAGCCCCAGCATTTT	CASSVGDYSNQPQHF	.	TRBV4-1	TRBJ1-5	.
TGTGCCAGCAGCCCCCCCCTTACAGGGGGCGACACCGGGGAGCTGTTTTTT	CASSPPLTGGDTGELFF	.	TRBV12-3/TRBV12-4	TRBJ2-2	TRBD1
TGTGCCAGCAGTGGGGACCCAAGGGGCGGGGAGCTGTTTTTT	CASSGDPRGGELFF	.	TRBV7-9	TRBJ2-2	.
TGTGCCAGCAGCCCCGATCGTAACTATGGCTACACCTTC	CASSPDRNYGYTF	.	TRBV11-2	TRBJ1-2	.
TGTGCCAGCAGCTTAGACGGATACCAACTAGGGGAAACTGGAAACACCATATATTTT	CASSLDGYQLGETGNTIYF	few	TRBV7-9	TRBJ1-3	.
TGTGCCAGCAGCTTAGACGCCCGGATAGAAGGGGGCTATGCCTACACCTTC	CASSLDARIEGGYAYTF	.	TRBV7-9	TRBJ1-2	TRBD1
TGCAGTGCTAGAGCCCAAGAGGGAGCCAGAATCTACGAGCAGTACTTC	CSARAQEGARIYEQYF	.	TRBV20-1	TRBJ2-7	.